This T cell receptor (beta chain) was obtained from a study of control samples from healthy donors and cancer patients. Trimming pared 6 bases from V and 1 base from J, leaving 15 bases between. The germline V gene encodes CDR1 MNHEY and CDR2 SMNVEV (reference sequence). The CDR3 extends over 15 amino acids. Sequencing used immunoSEQ multiplex PCR; TCRdb keeps in-frame clones, though not all of them. Here the sample spans fewer than 200,000 clones, just over 90% being singletons. This sequence was found in a woman aged 60 to 75 in good health. The sample taken for sequencing was blood. This sequence joins TRBV27 and TRBJ1-1; unclear D gene. This chain's CDR3 is CASSRKGRTNTEAFF. The CDR3 DNA is TGTGCCAGCAGCCGAAAAGGACGGACGAACACTGAAGCTTTCTTT.